Listed here are 20 T cell receptor beta chains from one sample, sequenced in a study of blood T cell repertoires in COVID-19. Method: immunoSEQ multiplex PCR; TCRdb's copy keeps in-frame clones and lacks some. The sample has some 200,000 clones; roughly 94% are singletons. The sequencing input was peripheral blood. All receptors come from a man aged 25 to 40 with COVID-19, enrolled during active disease.

The chain carries TRBV5-1 and TRBJ1-1; tentatively, D is TRBD1 (6 bases). Germline CDR1 SGHRS, CDR2 YFSETQ. The CDR3 runs 12 residues. The V end was cut by 2 bases, the J end by 5 bases, with 7 bases between. The CDR3 loop is CASSFGQTEAFF. The CDR3 nucleotides are TGCGCCAGCAGCTTCGGACAGACTGAAGCTTTCTTT.

This rearrangement joins TRBV6-5 to TRBJ1-2; tentative D call: TRBD1 (5 bases). CDR3 length equals 14 residues. V was pared by 6 bases and J by 8 bases, with 19 bases between. Germline V gene sequence: CDR1 MNHEY, CDR2 SVGAGI. The chain's CDR3 is CASRPPSRVIGYTF. CDR3 DNA: TGTGCCAGCAGGCCTCCCAGCAGGGTAATCGGCTACACCTTC.

The CDR3 loop is CAISDQLTGEETQYF. CDR3 nucleotide sequence: TGTGCCATCAGTGATCAACTTACAGGGGAAGAGACCCAGTACTTC. The chain uses TRBV10-3 and TRBJ2-5; 7 bases fit TRBD1. The germline V gene has CDR1 ENHRY and CDR2 SYGVKD. After removal of 3 bases from V and 3 bases from J, the junction contained 7 bases not matched to a gene. This CDR3 region has 15 residues.

V is TRBV5-5 and J is TRBJ2-5; D unresolved. This CDR3 is built from 12 residues. In germline, CDR1 is SGHKS, CDR2 YYEKEE (reference sequence). The germline V and J ends were trimmed by 4 bases and 2 bases, with 6 bases remaining between them. The CDR3 loop reads CASSLPQETQYF. In DNA form, the CDR3 reads TGTGCCAGCAGCCTCCCGCAAGAGACCCAGTACTTC.

The rearrangement uses TRBV5-4 and TRBJ2-5; 12 bases map to TRBD2. This CDR3 is 16 amino acids long. J lost 7 bases, V lost 1 base, and 8 bases had no gene match. CDR1 SGHNT and CDR2 YYREEE come from the germline V gene (reference sequence). The CDR3, as DNA: TGTGCCAGCAGCTTGTCCACTAGCGGGGGGACAGGGACCCAGTACTTC. Amino acids: CASSLSTSGGTGTQYF.

The V and J genes are TRBV7-9 and TRBJ2-2; TRBD1 might be the D (5 bases). Germline V gene lookup returns CDR1 SEHNR and CDR2 FQNEAQ (reference sequence). V lost 1 base, J lost 0 bases, and 12 bases lay in between. The length of the CDR3 is 17 residues. The CDR3 reads CASSLVGGHTNTGELFF. DNA for the CDR3: TGTGCCAGCAGCTTAGTGGGCGGACACACGAACACCGGGGAGCTGTTTTTT.

The CDR3 DNA is TGTGCCACCAGTGATCCCGAGGGCCTAAAAAACATTCAGTACTTC. This encodes CATSDPEGLKNIQYF. This rearrangement joins TRBV24-1 to TRBJ2-4, with D tentatively TRBD2 (5 bases). V gave up 3 bases and J gave up 4 bases, with 12 bases separating them. This CDR3 is built from 15 residues. Germline CDR1 KGHDR, CDR2 SFDVKD.

The genes are TRBV6-5 and TRBJ1-1; D uncertain. Germline loops: CDR1 MNHEY, CDR2 SVGAGI. Trimming cost V 0 bases and J 5 bases, with 13 bases left between them. The CDR3 totals 15 residues. In DNA form, the CDR3 reads TGTGCCAGCAGTTACTCCGGGGTCATGGGAACTGAAGCTTTCTTT. It yields the protein CASSYSGVMGTEAFF.

The chain uses TRBV10-2 and TRBJ1-3; D may be TRBD1 (5 bases). Germline assignment: CDR1 WSHSY and CDR2 SAAADI. V lost 6 bases and J 4 bases, leaving 10 bases between the germline ends. The length of the CDR3 is 13 residues. The CDR3 loop is CASSADRGNTIYF. CDR3 DNA sequence: TGCGCCAGCAGCGCCGACAGAGGAAACACCATATATTTT.

The V call is TRBV19, the J call TRBJ1-6; 9 nucleotides align to TRBD1. The CDR3 extends over 15 amino acids. Germline V gives CDR1 LNHDA, CDR2 SQIVND (reference sequence). V lost 5 bases, J lost 6 bases, and 5 bases stayed unmatched. CDR3 residues: CASSPPGQGNSPLHF. The CDR3 region has the DNA TGTGCCAGTAGTCCACCGGGACAGGGTAATTCACCCCTCCACTTT. Drawing the rest from reference TRBV19 and TRBJ1-6, the complete variable domain is DGGITQSPKYLFRKEGQNVTLSCEQNLNHDAMYWYRQDPGQGLRLIYYSQIVNDFQKGDIAEGYSVSREKKESFPLTVTSAQKNPTAFYLCASSPPGQGNSPLHFGNGTRLTVT.

V and J are TRBV19 and TRBJ2-1, with no clear D. The CDR3 extends over 15 amino acids. Trimming stripped 6 bases from V and 1 base from J, with 13 bases between. Germline V lookup: CDR1 LNHDA, CDR2 SQIVND (reference sequence). CDR3 nucleotides: TGTGCCAGTAGCTCCTCTATTAGTTCCTACAATGAGCAGTTCTTC. It is translated as CASSSSISSYNEQFF.

CDR3 region: CASSLGGASGNTIYF. The DNA of the CDR3 is TGTGCCAGCAGTTTAGGGGGGGCATCTGGAAACACCATATATTTT. V usage is TRBV28 and J usage is TRBJ1-3; a possible D gene is TRBD1 (6 bases). V shed 2 bases and J shed 1 base, with 9 bases lying between them. The germline CDR1 and CDR2 sequences are MDHEN and SYDVKM. This CDR3 comprises 15 residues.

This chain links TRBV5-6 with TRBJ1-6, with D possibly being TRBD1 (5 bases). Trimming took off 4 bases at V and 7 bases at J, with 12 bases between the two ends. The CDR3 extends over 14 amino acids. The germline V gene encodes CDR1 SGHDT and CDR2 YYEEEE. In DNA, the CDR3 is TGTGCCAGCAGCACCGCAGGGAGGAATTCACCCCTCCACTTT. It encodes CASSTAGRNSPLHF. Based on the CDR3 plus reference TRBV5-6 and TRBJ1-6, the full variable domain is DAGVTQSPTHLIKTRGQQVTLRCSPKSGHDTVSWYQQALGQGPQFIFQYYEEEERQRGNFPDRFSGHQFPNYSSELNVNALLLGDSALYLCASSTAGRNSPLHFGNGTRLTVT.

The J gene is TRBJ2-1, the V gene TRBV5-1; D might be TRBD1 (5 bases). Germline V gene sequence: CDR1 SGHRS, CDR2 YFSETQ. The V gene lost 0 bases and the J gene lost 3 bases, with 10 bases spanning the gap. This CDR3 contains 15 residues. CDR3 amino acids: CASSLELGVYNEQFF. The CDR3 nucleotides read TGCGCCAGCAGCTTGGAGCTAGGGGTCTACAATGAGCAGTTCTTC.

The chain links TRBV7-2 to TRBJ1-6; TRBD1 agrees at 8 bases. Trimming at V came to 4 bases and at J to 6 bases, leaving 5 bases not matched to a gene. The CDR3 consists of 15 residues. CDR1 and CDR2 from the germline V gene are SGHTA and FQGNSA. CDR3 in DNA: TGTGCCAGCAGCTCACGACAGGGGACTAATTCACCCCTCCACTTT. Translating gives CASSSRQGTNSPLHF. Full variable domain (outside the CDR3, taken from reference TRBV7-2 and TRBJ1-6): GAGVSQSPSNKVTEKGKDVELRCDPISGHTALYWYRQSLGQGLEFLIYFQGNSAPDKSGLPSDRFSAERTGGSVSTLTIQRTQQEDSAVYLCASSSRQGTNSPLHFGNGTRLTVT.

The CDR3 nucleotides are TGCGCCAGCAGCTTAGGGACAGGGGGTTTTGGGAGCACAGATACGCAGTATTTT. Protein product: CASSLGTGGFGSTDTQYF. The V gene is TRBV5-1, the J gene TRBJ2-3, with TRBD1 matching 11 bases. Trimming took 2 bases from V and 0 from J; bases not matched to a gene: 8. Germline V gene sequence: CDR1 SGHRS, CDR2 YFSETQ. The CDR3 is made up of 18 amino acids.

This chain links TRBV7-3 with TRBJ2-1, with TRBD2 matching 16 bases. V shed 4 bases and J 5 bases; nucleotides not matched to a gene: 8. The germline V gene encodes CDR1 SGHTA and CDR2 FQGTGA. The CDR3 has 18 amino acids. The CDR3: CASSSQAGTSGGDNEQFF. CDR3 nucleotide sequence: TGTGCCAGCAGCTCGCAGGCCGGGACTAGCGGGGGGGACAATGAGCAGTTCTTC.

CDR3 loop: CASSLVAANEKLFF. The CDR3 DNA reads TGTGCCAGCAGTCTAGTGGCAGCGAATGAAAAACTGTTTTTT. The V call is TRBV6-6, the J call TRBJ1-4; no clear D gene. Per germline, CDR1 MNHNY and CDR2 SVGAGI (reference sequence). V lost 5 bases to trimming and J lost 5 bases, with 12 bases between them. This CDR3 region has 14 residues.

This chain uses TRBV5-1 with TRBJ1-2; no clear D gene. V was clipped by 0 bases and J by 3 bases, with 9 bases between them. The CDR3 is 14 residues long. The germline gives CDR1 SGHRS, CDR2 YFSETQ. CDR3 loop: CASSLAGVDYGYTF. The CDR3 DNA reads TGCGCCAGCAGCTTGGCCGGGGTTGACTATGGCTACACCTTC.

The chain couples TRBV29-1 to TRBJ2-3, with D unresolved. This CDR3 has 11 residues. V gave up 5 bases and J gave up 4 bases, with 7 bases separating them. The germline V gene encodes CDR1 SQVTM and CDR2 ANQGSEA. CDR3 sequence: CSVLIADTQYF. As DNA, the CDR3 is TGCAGCGTTCTAATCGCAGATACGCAGTATTTT.